These T cell receptor beta chains were read from a single sample in a study of blood T cell repertoires in COVID-19. The repertoire was sequenced with immunoSEQ multiplex PCR; TCRdb's copy has only in-frame clones and lacks some. The sample records roughly 100,000 clones, 70% to 90% being singletons. The sequenced sample was peripheral blood. Receptors were obtained from a human donor in a cohort sampled during active COVID-19. Each CDR3 is given with its conserved first and last residue.

>TRBJ2-7|TRBV5-1
CASSLEGTPTYEQYF
>TRBJ1-5|TRBV15
CATSREIARGGNQPQHF
>TRBJ2-3|TRBV11-1
CASSSSLIFSTDTQYF
>TRBJ1-1|TRBV9
CASSKDSPAGFTEAFF
>TRBJ2-1|TRBV19
CASSIDWTSGIYNEQFF
>TRBJ2-4|TRBV4-3
CASSQAPGEGFYGDIQYF
>TRBJ1-1|TRBV5-4
CASTMGPQGKGTEAFF
>TRBJ1-2|TRBV5-6
CASSFGQGLESF
>TRBJ2-2|TRBV7-8
CASSLARRENTGELFF
>TRBJ2-5|TRBV4-1
CASSQDIGQGTETQYF
>TRBJ2-7|TRBV28
CASRTASYEQYF
>TRBJ2-7|TRBV9
CASSVSGSGYEQYF
>TRBJ1-5|TRBV28
CASSFRQGMSNQPQHF
>TRBJ1-5|TRBV12-5
CASGLGHSNQPQHF
>TRBJ2-3|TRBV5-4
CASSLEGHSTDTQYF
>TRBJ1-5|TRBV10-3
CAIRGNSNQPQHF
>TRBJ2-5|TRBV7-9
CASSLGTGGQTQYF
>TRBJ2-5|TRBV7-2
CASVKTGGPETQYF
>TRBJ2-3|TRBV18
CASSASAGPSTDTQYF
>TRBJ1-5|TRBV28
CASSLGQGNQPQHF
>TRBJ1-1|TRBV6-5
CASSYLQGNTEAFF
>TRBJ2-6|TRBV5-1
CASRISSGANVLTF
>TRBJ1-4|TRBV7-9
CASSRTGAEKLFF
>TRBJ2-7|TRBV7-2
CASSIRDRGAEQYF
>TRBJ2-5|TRBV5-8
CASSTAGTGRTGGIETQYF
>TRBJ1-1|TRBV3-1/TRBV3-2
CASSQGQGAGAFF
>TRBJ2-7|TRBV11-2
CASSQGLAPRIDF
>TRBJ1-2|TRBV3-1/TRBV3-2
CASSLGTPKGDGYTF
>TRBJ2-1|TRBV7-3
CASSPSGTGAHEQFF
>TRBJ2-2|TRBV4-3
CASSPRQGNTGELFF
>TRBJ2-3|TRBV28
CATYAPGLDSTDTQYF
>TRBJ2-3|TRBV5-1
CASSFSGSTTDTQYF
>TRBJ2-7|TRBV5-6
CASSYWTGGNYEQYF
>TRBJ2-5|TRBV11-3
CASSLEDRVQETQYF
>TRBJ1-2|TRBV19
CASRWGLGYTF
>TRBJ2-1|TRBV19
CASSPGQGAYNEQFF
>TRBJ1-4|TRBV5-1
CASSPGTGYGEKLFF
>TRBJ2-6|TRBV20-1
CSARANNVLTF
>TRBJ2-7|TRBV5-1
CASSLGQGGEQYF
>TRBJ2-2|TRBV7-3
CASSPRGTSDGGELFF
>TRBJ2-2|TRBV27
CASSRGAGELFF
>TRBJ1-5|TRBV18
CASSRGQGGGSNQPQHF
>TRBJ2-1|TRBV5-6
CASSLAGGAWTNVQFF
>TRBJ1-1|TRBV7-3
CASSQDRNTEAFF
>TRBJ2-1|TRBV6-2/TRBV6-3
CASSYGSSYNEQFF
>TRBJ1-4|TRBV7-3
CASPTLAFGEGDKKLFF
>TRBJ2-5|TRBV13
CASSIARGQGKETQYF
>TRBJ1-5|TRBV30
CAWNRLNQPQHF
>TRBJ1-1|TRBV3-1/TRBV3-2
CASSLGTVKNTEAFF
>TRBJ2-3|TRBV6-5
CASSETSGGADTQYF
>TRBJ2-3|TRBV14
CASSYTGLGASPQYF
>TRBJ1-1|TRBV7-9
CASSSIIGSGGLEAFF